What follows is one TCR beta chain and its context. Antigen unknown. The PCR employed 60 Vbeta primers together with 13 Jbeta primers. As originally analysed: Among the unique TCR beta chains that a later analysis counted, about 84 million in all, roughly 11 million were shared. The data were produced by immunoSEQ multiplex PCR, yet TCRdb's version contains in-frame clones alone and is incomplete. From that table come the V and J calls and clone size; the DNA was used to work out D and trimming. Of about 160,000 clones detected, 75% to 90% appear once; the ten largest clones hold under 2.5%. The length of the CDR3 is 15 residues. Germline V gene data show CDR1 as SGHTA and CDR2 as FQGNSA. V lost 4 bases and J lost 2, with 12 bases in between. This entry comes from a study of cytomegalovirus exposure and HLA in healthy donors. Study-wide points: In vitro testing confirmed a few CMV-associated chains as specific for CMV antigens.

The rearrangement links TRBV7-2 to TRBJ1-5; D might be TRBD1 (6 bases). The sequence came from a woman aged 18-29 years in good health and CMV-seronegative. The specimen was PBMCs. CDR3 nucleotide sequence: TGTGCCAGCAGCTCAGGGGCCGTGGGCAATCAGCCCCAGCATTTT. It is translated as CASSSGAVGNQPQHF.